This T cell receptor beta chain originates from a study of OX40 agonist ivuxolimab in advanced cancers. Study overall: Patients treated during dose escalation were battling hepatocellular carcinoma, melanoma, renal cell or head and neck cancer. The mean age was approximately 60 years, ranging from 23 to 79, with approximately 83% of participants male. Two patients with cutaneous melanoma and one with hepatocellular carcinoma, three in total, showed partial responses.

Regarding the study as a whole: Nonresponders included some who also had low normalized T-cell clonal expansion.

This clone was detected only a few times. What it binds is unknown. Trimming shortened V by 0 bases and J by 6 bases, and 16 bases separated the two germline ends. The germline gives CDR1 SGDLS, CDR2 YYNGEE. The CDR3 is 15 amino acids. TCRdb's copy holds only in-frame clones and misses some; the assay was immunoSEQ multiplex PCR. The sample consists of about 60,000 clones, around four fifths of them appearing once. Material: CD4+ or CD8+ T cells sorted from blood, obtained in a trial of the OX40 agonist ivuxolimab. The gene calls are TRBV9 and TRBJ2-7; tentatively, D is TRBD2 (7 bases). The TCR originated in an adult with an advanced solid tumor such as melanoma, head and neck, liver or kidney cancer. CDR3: CASSVAPGGVSEQYF. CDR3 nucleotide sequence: TGTGCCAGCAGCGTAGCTCCGGGGGGCGTCTCCGAGCAGTACTTC.